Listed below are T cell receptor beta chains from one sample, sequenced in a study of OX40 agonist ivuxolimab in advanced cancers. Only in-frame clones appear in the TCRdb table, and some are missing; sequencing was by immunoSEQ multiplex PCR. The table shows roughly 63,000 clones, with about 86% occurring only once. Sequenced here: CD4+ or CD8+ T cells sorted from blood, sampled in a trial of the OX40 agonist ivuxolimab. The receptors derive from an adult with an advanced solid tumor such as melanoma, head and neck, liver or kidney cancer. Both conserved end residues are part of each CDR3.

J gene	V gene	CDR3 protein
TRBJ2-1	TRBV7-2	CASSRGLARGSEQFF
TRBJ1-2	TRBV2	CASSELGPYGYTF
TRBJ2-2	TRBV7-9	CASSLLGWELFF
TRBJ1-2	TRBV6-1	CASKKDSNPYGYTF
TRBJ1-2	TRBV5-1	CASSPGQVNGYTF
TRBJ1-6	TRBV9	CASSVAVGNSPLHF
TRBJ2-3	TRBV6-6	CASSYQGWTDTQYF
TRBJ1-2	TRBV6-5	CASRGTGVAYGYTF
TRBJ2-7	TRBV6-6	CASSSGQGAKYEQYF
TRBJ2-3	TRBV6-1	CASGLAGTDTQYF
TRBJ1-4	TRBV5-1	CASSWTGGGEEKLFF
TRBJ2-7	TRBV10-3	CAISEQGLDEQYF